The rows below give T cell receptor beta chains drawn from one sample of a study of identifying expanded T cells in peripheral blood. TCRdb's table, derived via immunoSEQ multiplex PCR, lists solely in-frame clones and lacks some. Among fewer than 110,000 clones listed, 70% to 90% were seen once. What was sequenced was blood. These receptors originate from a person between 18 and 75 years old in good health. Both conserved end residues are part of each CDR3. The D gene is left open where the match is weak. Some rows mark clone size as missing; the rest say once, few, many or name a class of expanded clone.

v_gene	j_gene	abundance	d_gene	CDR3nt	CDR3aa
TRBV5-4	TRBJ2-5	-	TRBD1	TGTGCCAGCAGCCCTAGGGGGACAGCCCAAGAGACCCAGTACTTC	CASSPRGTAQETQYF
TRBV19	TRBJ1-1	-	-	TGTGCCAGTAAGGGTCCTAAGGGGGTTCCCATGAACACTGAAGCTTTCTTT	CASKGPKGVPMNTEAFF
TRBV13	TRBJ1-6	few	TRBD1	TGTGCCAGCAGCTTAGCCGGGGACAGGGGGCGGTCACCCCTCCACTTT	CASSLAGDRGRSPLHF
TRBV28	TRBJ1-1	once	TRBD1	TGTGCCAGCAGTCCGGGACAGGGGCCTGAAGCTTTCTTT	CASSPGQGPEAFF
TRBV18	TRBJ2-3	-	-	TGTGCCAGCTCACCACCGTCGGAATCAGATACGCAGTATTTT	CASSPPSESDTQYF
TRBV19	TRBJ2-2	-	TRBD1	TGTGCCAGTAGTATCTCACGAGGACAGGGTTTTGTCGGGGAGCTGTTTTTT	CASSISRGQGFVGELFF
TRBV5-1	TRBJ1-2	-	-	TGCGCCAGCAGCTTGGGGCCCGAGGGGGGTCACTATGGCTACACCTTC	CASSLGPEGGHYGYTF
TRBV5-4	TRBJ2-1	-	TRBD2	TGTGCCAGCAGCGCGGGATTAGCGGGGTATAATGAGCAGTTCTTC	CASSAGLAGYNEQFF
TRBV5-5	TRBJ1-2	-	TRBD1	TGTGCCAGCAGCAGGCCCGGGACAGGCGGAGGCTACACCTTC	CASSRPGTGGGYTF
TRBV15	TRBJ2-7	-	-	TGTGCCACCAGCAGCTTCGGAATCTCCTACGAGCAGTACTTC	CATSSFGISYEQYF
TRBV11-3	TRBJ2-7	-	-	TGTGCCAGCAGCTTAGGCCAGGGCCCCTACGAGCAGTACTTC	CASSLGQGPYEQYF
TRBV9	TRBJ2-3	-	TRBD2	TGTGCCAGCAGCATACGAGCGGGGGGGCTGGATACGCAGTATTTT	CASSIRAGGLDTQYF
TRBV7-9	TRBJ2-3	-	TRBD2	TGTGCCAGCAGCTCCGGACTAGCGGGGGTTACGCAGTATTTT	CASSSGLAGVTQYF
TRBV15	TRBJ2-3	once	TRBD2	TGTGCCACCAGCAGAGTCATAGGAACGGGGGGGCAAGATACGCAGTATTTT	CATSRVIGTGGQDTQYF
TRBV6-1	TRBJ2-5	-	-	TGTGCCAGCAGTCTTATTTCGTCGGAGACCCAGTACTTC	CASSLISSETQYF
TRBV29-1	TRBJ1-2	-	-	TGCAGCGTTGAGAAGGGAACGGGCTACACCTTC	CSVEKGTGYTF
TRBV4-2	TRBJ1-2	once	-	TGTGCCAGCAGCCAAGTGGAAGGATCGGACTATGGCTACACCTTC	CASSQVEGSDYGYTF
TRBV6-6	TRBJ2-7	-	-	TGTGCCAGCACTCCTCGGACTCCCGCCTACGAGCAGTACTTC	CASTPRTPAYEQYF
TRBV7-2	TRBJ2-5	-	TRBD1	TGTGCCAGCAGCCTAAGACAGGGGGAGGAGACCCAGTACTTC	CASSLRQGEETQYF
TRBV13	TRBJ2-3	-	TRBD1	TGTGCCAGCAGCTTAAGGACAGGGGTCCTATCGCAGTATTTT	CASSLRTGVLSQYF
TRBV7-2	TRBJ2-1	-	TRBD2	TGTGCCAGCAGCTCGGGACTAGGAAATGAGCAGTTCTTC	CASSSGLGNEQFF
TRBV7-9	TRBJ1-1	once	-	TGTGCCAGCAGCTTAGAAACAGGGAACACTGAAGCTTTCTTT	CASSLETGNTEAFF
TRBV10-3	TRBJ1-2	-	-	TGTGCCATCAGTGAGCTATCAGACTATGGCTACACCTTC	CAISELSDYGYTF
TRBV9	TRBJ1-5	-	-	TGTGCCAGCAGCGTAGGACCCCGGGGCAATCAGCCCCAGCATTTT	CASSVGPRGNQPQHF